One sample yielded the 26 T cell receptor beta chains listed below, sequenced in a study of human T cells and chemical hapten exposure. Time point of the sample: patch test 1, 2 weeks after DPC sensitization. Treatment indicated: therapeutic diphenylcyclopropenone sensitization with weekly scalp DPC. TCRdb processed the RACE reads anew with MiXCR; each CDR3 protein has one entry. Of more than 65,000 distinct CDR3 sequences in the sample, around 10% were seen once. Source: whole blood, taken in connection with sensitization to the hapten diphenylcyclopropenone (DPC). The receptors shown here come from a woman aged 45-59 years with alopecia areata. Some clones in this sample may be carry-over from other donors' samples.

The table lists this clonotype with many counts. V usage is TRBV5-1 and J usage is TRBJ2-6; D is uncertain. Germline CDR1 and CDR2: SGHRS and YFSETQ. V was clipped by 0 bases and J by 4 bases, with 2 bases between them. CDR3 size: 13 residues. CDR3 amino acids: CASSLDGANVLTF. CDR3 nucleotides: TGCGCCAGCAGCTTGGACGGGGCCAACGTCCTGACTTTC.

The CDR3 coding sequence is TGTGCCTGGAGCCCGGGGCCACTAAGCTCCTACAATGAGCAGTTCTTC. Amino acids: CAWSPGPLSSYNEQFF. The chain carries TRBV30 and TRBJ2-1; the D call may be TRBD1 or TRBD2 (5 bases each). V lost 3 bases to trimming and J lost 0 bases, with 15 bases between them. The CDR3 contains 16 residues. CDR1 and CDR2 (germline): GTSNPN, SVGIG (reference sequence).

This chain joins TRBV12-3 or TRBV12-4 and TRBJ2-1; weak D call: TRBD2 (7 bases). CDR3 length: 16 residues. Trimming cost V 1 base and J 5 bases, with 15 bases left between them. The CDR3 DNA sequence: TGTGCCAGCAGTTTAGGGCAGCCCGGGGGGCACAATGAGCAGTTCTTC. It specifies CASSLGQPGGHNEQFF.

The CDR3 sequence: CASSLVGGRALRTDTQYF. The CDR3 DNA sequence: TGTGCCAGCAGCTTGGTAGGCGGGAGGGCCCTCCGGACAGATACGCAGTATTTT. The V gene is TRBV5-6, the J gene TRBJ2-3; 9 bases line up with TRBD2. Germline CDR1 and CDR2: SGHDT and YYEEEE. CDR3 size: 18 residues. V lost 0 bases to trimming and J lost 3 bases; unmatched junction nucleotides: 11.

The chain carries TRBV24-1 and TRBJ2-2; 11 bases match TRBD2. Germline trimming cut 5 bases from V and 3 bases from J; bases unmatched to any gene: 13. This CDR3 region has 19 residues. Per germline, CDR1 KGHDR and CDR2 SFDVKD. The CDR3: CATSAIAGGPIEHTGELFF. The CDR3 coding sequence is TGTGCCACCAGTGCTATAGCGGGAGGGCCGATTGAGCACACCGGGGAGCTGTTTTTT.

This clonotype has a count of ten or more. The CDR3 sequence: CASSEGQGSLDEQFF. The CDR3, as DNA: TGTGCCAGCTCAGAGGGACAGGGGTCTCTCGATGAGCAGTTCTTC. The chain couples TRBV18 to TRBJ2-1; 10 positions agree with TRBD1. V gave up 5 bases and J gave up 8 bases; unmatched junction bases: 9. CDR1 is KGHSH, CDR2 LQKENI, per germline. The CDR3 is 15 residues long. The variable domain in full, with the rest retrieved from reference TRBV18 and TRBJ2-1, is NAGVMQNPRHLVRRRGQEARLRCSPMKGHSHVYWYRQLPEEGLKFMVYLQKENIIDESGMPKERFSAEFPKEGPSILRIQQVVRGDSAAYFCASSEGQGSLDEQFFGPGTRLTVL.

This clonotype has at least ten counts. The chain recombines TRBV20-1 with TRBJ2-1, with TRBD2 matching 14 bases. After removal of 6 bases from V and 3 bases from J, the junction contained 19 bases not matched to a gene. Germline values: CDR1 DFQATT, CDR2 SNEGSKA (reference sequence). This CDR3 is built from 20 residues. CDR3 sequence (DNA): TGCAGTGCCCGAGGGACTAGCGGGAGCGATTCATCCTGGCACTACAATGAGCAGTTCTTC. Residues: CSARGTSGSDSSWHYNEQFF.

This clonotype occurred many times. This chain links TRBV27 with TRBJ2-5; D could derive from TRBD1 or TRBD2 (5 bases each). Trimming removed 1 base from V and 5 bases from J, with 14 bases in between. Germline loops: CDR1 MNHEY, CDR2 SMNVEV (reference sequence). The CDR3 loop spans 15 amino acids. In nucleotides, the CDR3 is TGTGCCAGCAGTTTATATTACCGGGGCCGGGAGACCCAGTACTTC. Translating gives CASSLYYRGRETQYF.

The chain is built from TRBV4-3 and TRBJ2-3; D is unresolved. The CDR3 totals 15 residues. Germline assignment: CDR1 LGHNA and CDR2 YSLEER. Deletions cut 1 base from V and 6 bases from J, with 14 bases between. Here the CDR3 DNA reads TGCGCCAGCAGCCAAGGTGGCAGCTCGGTGGATACGCAGTATTTT. This sequence encodes CASSQGGSSVDTQYF.

The chain employs TRBV10-3 and TRBJ2-2; 10 bases agree with TRBD2. The length of the CDR3 is 16 residues. V trimming: 6 bases; J trimming: 10 bases; junction bases outside the gene matches: 14. Germline V gene lookup returns CDR1 ENHRY and CDR2 SYGVKD. CDR3 in DNA: TGTGCCATCAGCTCCTGGGAGCGGGAGGGACCCGAGGAGCTGTTTTTT. This translates into CAISSWEREGPEELFF.

This clonotype was observed a few times. The rearrangement links TRBV20-1 to TRBJ2-3; TRBD1 agrees at 9 bases. The CDR3 length is 14 residues. The V segment lost 6 bases and the J segment 3 bases; nucleotides outside the gene matches: 7. Germline V gives CDR1 DFQATT, CDR2 SNEGSKA (reference sequence). The CDR3, as DNA: TGCAGTGCCACCCGGACAGGGGCAACAGATACGCAGTATTTT. Its protein product is CSATRTGATDTQYF.

This clonotype came up many times. The chain uses TRBV5-1 and TRBJ2-3; 10 positions agree with TRBD2. CDR1 and CDR2 (germline): SGHRS, YFSETQ. This CDR3 has 16 amino acids. The V gene end was trimmed by 4 bases and the J gene end by 2 bases; junction bases not matched to a gene: 7. The CDR3 coding sequence is TGCGCCAGCAGCCTACGACTAGCGGGTACCACAGATACGCAGTATTTT. As protein: CASSLRLAGTTDTQYF.

This chain uses TRBV11-2 with TRBJ2-5; D may be TRBD2 (5 bases). V dropped 0 bases and J dropped 7 bases, with 15 bases sitting between them. Germline CDR1 and CDR2: SGHAT and FQNNGV. This CDR3 contains 15 residues. DNA of the CDR3: TGTGCCAGCAGCTTAGAACCTTCAGTCCGGGGGACCCAGTACTTC. It translates to CASSLEPSVRGTQYF.

This clonotype showed up just a few times. V is TRBV9 and J is TRBJ2-5; 11 nucleotides align to TRBD2. Per germline, CDR1 SGDLS and CDR2 YYNGEE. With 4 bases clipped from V and 1 base from J, the junction kept 3 bases outside the gene matches. The length of the CDR3 is 15 residues. This chain's CDR3 is CASSMLAGGQETQYF. Here the CDR3 DNA reads TGTGCCAGCAGCATGCTAGCGGGAGGCCAAGAGACCCAGTACTTC.

The chain combines TRBV5-8 with TRBJ2-7; D may be TRBD1 (5 bases). The V and J ends lost 0 bases and 5 bases respectively, with 15 bases between them. The CDR3 spans 15 residues. The V gene's germline CDR1 is SGHTS and CDR2 YDEGEE. Written as DNA, the CDR3 is TGTGCCAGCAGCTTGGTAGCCGGCAGGGTCCACGAGCAGTACTTC. The encoded protein is CASSLVAGRVHEQYF.

There are a few counts of this clonotype. The V call is TRBV5-5, the J call TRBJ2-7, with 7 bases that match TRBD1. There are 13 residues in the CDR3. Losses at the gene ends were 2 bases for V and 3 bases for J; bases not matched to a gene: 2. Germline V CDR1 and CDR2: SGHKS, YYEKEE (reference sequence). Here the CDR3 DNA reads TGTGCCAGCAGCTTTGACAGGGTCTACGAGCAGTACTTC. This codes for CASSFDRVYEQYF.

This clonotype was counted between two and nine times. The chain employs TRBV6-2 or TRBV6-3 and TRBJ2-5, with TRBD2 identical over 14 bases. The CDR3 length is 16 residues. The J segment lost 4 bases and the V segment lost 5 bases, leaving 6 bases of the junction unmatched. Germline CDR1 reads MNHEY; CDR2 reads SVGEGT. The CDR3 protein is CASSQWTSGRSETQYF. In nucleotides, the CDR3 is TGTGCCAGCAGTCAATGGACTAGCGGGAGGTCAGAGACCCAGTACTTC.

This clonotype occurred a few times. In DNA, the CDR3 is TGCAGTGCTAGAGATCCGCTGGCTAGCGGAATCTACAATGAGCAGTTCTTC. This translates into CSARDPLASGIYNEQFF. The chain couples TRBV20-1 to TRBJ2-1; TRBD2 matches 7 bases. CDR1 and CDR2 (germline): DFQATT, SNEGSKA (reference sequence). The CDR3 length is 17 residues. Trimming at V came to 0 bases and at J to 3 bases, leaving 11 bases not matched to a gene.

The sample holds a few counts of this clonotype. This chain connects TRBV12-3 or TRBV12-4 to TRBJ2-7; D not certain. Trimming shortened V by 2 bases and J by 3 bases, and 5 bases separated the two germline ends. The CDR3 sequence is 12 residues long. The CDR3 reads CASSLTLYEQYF. CDR3 coding DNA: TGTGCCAGCAGTTTAACCCTCTACGAGCAGTACTTC.

This clonotype has more than one count but fewer than ten. The rearrangement uses TRBV29-1 and TRBJ2-7; 10 bases align to TRBD1. V was pared by 2 bases and J by 6 bases, with 10 bases of the junction left unmatched. The CDR3 has 15 amino acids. Germline V gives CDR1 SQVTM, CDR2 ANQGSEA. The CDR3 coding sequence is TGCAGCGTTGAATGGGACAGGGGCCCCCTTAGCGAGCAGTACTTC. It encodes CSVEWDRGPLSEQYF.

This clonotype was seen a handful of times. The chain employs TRBV5-4 and TRBJ2-2; D is possibly TRBD1 (5 bases). The CDR3 covers 16 residues. V was shortened by 0 bases and J by 1 base, with 10 bases between the two germline ends. The germline V gene has CDR1 SGHNT and CDR2 YYREEE (reference sequence). CDR3 DNA: TGTGCCAGCAGCTTGGTTGGCAGGGAGAACACCGGGGAGCTGTTTTTT. The encoded protein is CASSLVGRENTGELFF.

This clonotype was counted between two and nine times. The V call is TRBV6-5, the J call TRBJ2-7; a weak D match, TRBD2 (6 bases). Germline CDR1 is MNHEY and CDR2 is SVGAGI. The CDR3 is made up of 14 amino acids. Trimming removed 2 bases from V and 6 bases from J, with 14 bases in between. The CDR3 region has the DNA TGTGCCAGCAGTTACGGGCGGGGATGGGGCGAGCAGTACTTC. This gives the protein CASSYGRGWGEQYF.

This clonotype was found a few times. V is TRBV6-2 or TRBV6-3 and J is TRBJ1-6; 7 nucleotides align to TRBD1. The V segment lost 6 bases and the J segment 0 bases; nucleotides outside the gene matches: 14. Germline-derived CDR1 and CDR2 are MNHEY and SVGEGT. The CDR3 has 19 amino acids. The CDR3 DNA reads TGTGCCAGCAGATCCATCCGACAGGGCCAGAGCTCCTATAATTCACCCCTCCACTTT. It codes for CASRSIRQGQSSYNSPLHF.

This clonotype was seen many times. This rearrangement joins TRBV6-6 to TRBJ1-1; tentative D call: TRBD1 (5 bases). V lost 0 bases to trimming and J lost 1 base, with 9 bases between them. This CDR3 comprises 15 residues. CDR1 is MNHNY, CDR2 SVGAGI, per germline (reference sequence). The CDR3, as DNA: TGTGCCAGCAGTTACTCGAGCAGGGCGAACACTGAAGCTTTCTTT. It specifies CASSYSSRANTEAFF.

This clonotype came up a few times. CDR3 bases: TGTGCCAGCAGCGTACCGGGACTAGCGGGAAACGAGCAGTACTTC. Protein product: CASSVPGLAGNEQYF. V gene TRBV5-4 combines with J gene TRBJ2-7; 13 bases fit TRBD2. The CDR3 is 15 residues long. Germline V gene sequence: CDR1 SGHNT, CDR2 YYREEE (reference sequence). Unmatched junction bases numbered 6, after V lost 4 bases and J lost 5 bases.

The gene calls are TRBV18 and TRBJ1-5, with 8 bases lining up with TRBD1. V lost 1 base and J lost 5; bases outside the gene matches: 4. Germline lookup yields CDR1 KGHSH and CDR2 LQKENI. The length of the CDR3 is 15 residues. CDR3 sequence: CASSPLGTGHQPQHF. CDR3 nucleotides: TGTGCCAGCTCACCACTTGGGACAGGCCATCAGCCCCAGCATTTT.